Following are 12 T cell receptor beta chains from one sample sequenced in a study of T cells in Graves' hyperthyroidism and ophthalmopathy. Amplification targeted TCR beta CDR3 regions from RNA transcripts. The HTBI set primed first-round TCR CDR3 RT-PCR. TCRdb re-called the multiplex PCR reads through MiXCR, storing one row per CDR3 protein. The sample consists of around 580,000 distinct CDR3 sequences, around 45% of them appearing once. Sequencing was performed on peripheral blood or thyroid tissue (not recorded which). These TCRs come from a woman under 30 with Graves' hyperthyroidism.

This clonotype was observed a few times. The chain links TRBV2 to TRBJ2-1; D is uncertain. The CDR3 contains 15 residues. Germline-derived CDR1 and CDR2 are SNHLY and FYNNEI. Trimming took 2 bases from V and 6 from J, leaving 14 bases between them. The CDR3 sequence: CASSELGGSFNEQFF. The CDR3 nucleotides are TGTGCCAGCAGTGAACTAGGTGGATCTTTCAATGAGCAGTTCTTC.

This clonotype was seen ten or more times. CDR3 in amino acids: CASMGSYNSPLHF. The CDR3 region has the DNA TGTGCCAGCATGGGCTCCTATAATTCACCCCTCCACTTT. The chain joins TRBV27 to TRBJ1-6; D is unresolved. V lost 7 bases and J 0 bases, leaving 4 bases between the germline ends. The germline V gene has CDR1 MNHEY and CDR2 SMNVEV (reference sequence). The CDR3 extends over 13 amino acids.

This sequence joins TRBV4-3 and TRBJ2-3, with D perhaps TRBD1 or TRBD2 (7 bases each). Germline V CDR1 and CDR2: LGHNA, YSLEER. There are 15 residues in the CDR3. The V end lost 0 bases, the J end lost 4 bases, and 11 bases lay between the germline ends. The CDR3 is CASSQDPGGADTQYF. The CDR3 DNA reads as TGCGCCAGCAGCCAAGATCCAGGGGGGGCAGATACGCAGTATTTT.

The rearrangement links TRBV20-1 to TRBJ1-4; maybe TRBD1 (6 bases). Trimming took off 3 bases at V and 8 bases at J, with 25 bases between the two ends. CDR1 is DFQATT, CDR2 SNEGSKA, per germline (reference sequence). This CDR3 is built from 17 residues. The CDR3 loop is CSASAGPGGRHWEKLFF. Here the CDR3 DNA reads TGCAGTGCTAGTGCAGGGCCCGGGGGGCGACACTGGGAAAAACTGTTTTTT.

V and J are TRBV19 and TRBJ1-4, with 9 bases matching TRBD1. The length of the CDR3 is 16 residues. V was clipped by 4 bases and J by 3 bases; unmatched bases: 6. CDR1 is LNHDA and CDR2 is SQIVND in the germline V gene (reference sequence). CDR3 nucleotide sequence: TGTGCCAGTAGTAACCCCCGGGACAGGGCTAATGAAAAACTGTTTTTT. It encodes CASSNPRDRANEKLFF.

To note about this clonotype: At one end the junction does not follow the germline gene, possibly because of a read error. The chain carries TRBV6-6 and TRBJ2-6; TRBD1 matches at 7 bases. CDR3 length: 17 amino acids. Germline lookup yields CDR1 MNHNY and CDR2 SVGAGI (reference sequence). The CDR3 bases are TGTGCCAGCAGTTACGACAGGGTTACCCCTGGGACCAACGTCCTGACTTTC. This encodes CASSYDRVTPGTNVLTF.

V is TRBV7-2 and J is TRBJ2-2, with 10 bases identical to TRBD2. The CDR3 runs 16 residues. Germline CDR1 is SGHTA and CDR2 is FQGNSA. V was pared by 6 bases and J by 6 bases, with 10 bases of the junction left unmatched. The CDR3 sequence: CASSLPSGSFAGELFF. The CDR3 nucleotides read TGTGCCAGCAGTTTGCCTAGCGGGAGTTTTGCCGGGGAGCTGTTTTTT.

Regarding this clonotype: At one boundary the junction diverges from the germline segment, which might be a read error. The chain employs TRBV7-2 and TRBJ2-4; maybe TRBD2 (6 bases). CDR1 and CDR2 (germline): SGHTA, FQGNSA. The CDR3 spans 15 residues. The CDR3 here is CASSLATGAKNIQYF. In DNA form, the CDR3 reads TGTGCCAGCAGCCTAGCGACTGGAGCCAAAAACATTCAGTACTTC.

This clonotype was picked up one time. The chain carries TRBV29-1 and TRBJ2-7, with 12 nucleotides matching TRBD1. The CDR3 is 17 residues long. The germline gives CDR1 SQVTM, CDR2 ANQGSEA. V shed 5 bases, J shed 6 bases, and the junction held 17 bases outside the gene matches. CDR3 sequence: CSVSGGGTGGFVTEQYF. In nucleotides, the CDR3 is TGCAGCGTTAGTGGTGGCGGGACAGGGGGCTTTGTAACCGAGCAGTACTTC.

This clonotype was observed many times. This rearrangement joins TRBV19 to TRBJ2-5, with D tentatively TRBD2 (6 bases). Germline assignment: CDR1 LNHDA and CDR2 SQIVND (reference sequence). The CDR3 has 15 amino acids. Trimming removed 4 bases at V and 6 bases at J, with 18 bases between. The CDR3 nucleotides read TGTGCCAGTAGTAAAAACCCCGGGAGCGGCCAGACCCAGTACTTC. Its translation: CASSKNPGSGQTQYF.

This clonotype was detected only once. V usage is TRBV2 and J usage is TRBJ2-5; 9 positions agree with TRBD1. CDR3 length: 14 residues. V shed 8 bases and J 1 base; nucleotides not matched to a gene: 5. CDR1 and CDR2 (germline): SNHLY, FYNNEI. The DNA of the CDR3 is TGTGCCAGCCGGACAGGGGAGGTCCAAGAGACCCAGTACTTC. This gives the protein CASRTGEVQETQYF.

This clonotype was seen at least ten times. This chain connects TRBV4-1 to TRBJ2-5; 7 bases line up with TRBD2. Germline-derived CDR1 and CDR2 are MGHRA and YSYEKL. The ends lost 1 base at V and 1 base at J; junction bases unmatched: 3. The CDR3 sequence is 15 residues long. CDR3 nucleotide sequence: TGCGCCAGCAGCCAAGGGGGGGGTTCCCAAGAGACCCAGTACTTC. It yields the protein CASSQGGGSQETQYF.